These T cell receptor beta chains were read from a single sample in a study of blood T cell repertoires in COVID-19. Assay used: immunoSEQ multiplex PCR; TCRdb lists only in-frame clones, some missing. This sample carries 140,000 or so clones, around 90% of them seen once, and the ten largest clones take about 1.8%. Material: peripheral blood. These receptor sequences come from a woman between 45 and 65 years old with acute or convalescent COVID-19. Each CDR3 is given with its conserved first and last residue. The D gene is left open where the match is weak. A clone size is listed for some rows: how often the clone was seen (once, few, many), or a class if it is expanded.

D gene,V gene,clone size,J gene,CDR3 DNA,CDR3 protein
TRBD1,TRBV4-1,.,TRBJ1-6,TGCGCCAGCAGCCAAGATCAAGGGTTGAGCCTCAGGGGGATATGGAATTCACCCCTCCACTTT,CASSQDQGLSLRGIWNSPLHF
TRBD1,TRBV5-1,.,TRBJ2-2,TGCGCCAGCAGCCTCCCTCCAGGGGGTGGGAGCACCGGGGAGCTGTTTTTT,CASSLPPGGGSTGELFF
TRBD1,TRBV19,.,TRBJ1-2,TGTGCCAGTAGTGTTCCGGGACAGGGTGGCTATGGCTACACCTTC,CASSVPGQGGYGYTF
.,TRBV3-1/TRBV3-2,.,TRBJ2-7,TGTGCCAGCAGCTCAAGGGGTGGGGGGACCGAGCAGTACTTC,CASSSRGGGTEQYF
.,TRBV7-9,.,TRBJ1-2,TGTGCCAGCAGCGCCCGTGGGGGGTCAAACTATGGCTACACCTTC,CASSARGGSNYGYTF
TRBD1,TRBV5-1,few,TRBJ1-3,TGCGCCAGCAGCCCATGGACAGGGACTGGAAACACCATATATTTT,CASSPWTGTGNTIYF
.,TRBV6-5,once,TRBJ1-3,TGTGCCAGCAGTTACATAGACTCTGGAAACACCATATATTTT,CASSYIDSGNTIYF
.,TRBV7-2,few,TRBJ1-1,TGTGCCAGCAGCTTTGGGCGATACACTGAAGCTTTCTTT,CASSFGRYTEAFF
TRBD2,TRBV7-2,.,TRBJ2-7,TGTGCCAGCAGACCACTAGCGGCTATCTCCTACGAGCAGTACTTC,CASRPLAAISYEQYF
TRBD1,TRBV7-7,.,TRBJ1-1,TGTGCTATCCGGACAGGGGAGGGACCGGTAAGGAACACTGAAGCTTTCTTT,CAIRTGEGPVRNTEAFF
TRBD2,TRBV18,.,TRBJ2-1,TGTGCCAGCTCACCACCAGCTAGCGGTTACAATGAGCAGTTCTTC,CASSPPASGYNEQFF
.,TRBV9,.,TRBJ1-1,TGTGCCAGCAGCCCCGGGGGGGGAGATGAAGCTTTCTTT,CASSPGGGDEAFF
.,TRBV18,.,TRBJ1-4,TGTGCCAGCTCACCAGGACTAGATCGGGAAAAACTGTTTTTT,CASSPGLDREKLFF
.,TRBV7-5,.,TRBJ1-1,TGTGCCAGAAGCATCGGACTAAGCACTGAAGCTTTCTTT,CARSIGLSTEAFF
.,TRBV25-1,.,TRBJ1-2,TGTGCCAGCAGTGTAGGGGCGAGCTATGGCTACACCTTC,CASSVGASYGYTF
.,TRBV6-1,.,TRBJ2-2,TGTGCCAGCAGTGATCCGCCGCGGATTACCGGGGAGCTGTTTTTT,CASSDPPRITGELFF
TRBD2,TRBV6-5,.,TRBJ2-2,TGTGCCAGCAGTTACTACGGGACTATCGACACCGGGGAGCTGTTTTTT,CASSYYGTIDTGELFF
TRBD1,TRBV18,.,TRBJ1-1,TGTGCCAGCTCCGGACAGGGATTCACTGAAGCTTTCTTT,CASSGQGFTEAFF
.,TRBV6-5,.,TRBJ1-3,TGTGCCAGCAGTTACTCACGGAGGGTCGGAAACACCATATATTTT,CASSYSRRVGNTIYF
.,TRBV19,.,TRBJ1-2,TGTGCCAGTAGGCAAACAGGCAGCCTTAAGGGGGGCTACACCTTC,CASRQTGSLKGGYTF
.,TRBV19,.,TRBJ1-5,TGTGCCAGTAGTACAACAGGGAATAGCAATCAGCCCCAGCATTTT,CASSTTGNSNQPQHF
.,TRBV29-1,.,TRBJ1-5,TGCAGCGTTGTGGGGCAGGATCCTAATCAGCCCCAGCATTTT,CSVVGQDPNQPQHF
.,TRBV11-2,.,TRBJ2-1,TGTGCCAGCAGCTTAACCCAGGGTTCCTACAATGAGCAGTTCTTC,CASSLTQGSYNEQFF
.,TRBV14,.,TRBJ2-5,TGTGCCAGCAGCCAAGATCCGCAGGTAGAGACCCAGTACTTC,CASSQDPQVETQYF
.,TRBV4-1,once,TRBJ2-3,TGCGCCAGCAGCCAAGAAGCCCCCGGGGTATCAGATACGCAGTATTTT,CASSQEAPGVSDTQYF
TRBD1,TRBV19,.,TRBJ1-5,TGTGCCAGTGGCGGACAGGGTGGGTATAGCAATCAGCCCCAGCATTTT,CASGGQGGYSNQPQHF
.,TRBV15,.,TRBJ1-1,TGTGCCACCAGCAGAGCCGGAGCAATGAACACTGAAGCTTTCTTT,CATSRAGAMNTEAFF
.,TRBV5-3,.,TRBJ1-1,TGTGCCAGAAGCTTACGGGTGGATGACACTGAAGCTTTCTTT,CARSLRVDDTEAFF
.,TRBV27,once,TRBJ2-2,TGTGCCGCCAGGACAGCAAACACCGGGGAGCTGTTTTTT,CAARTANTGELFF